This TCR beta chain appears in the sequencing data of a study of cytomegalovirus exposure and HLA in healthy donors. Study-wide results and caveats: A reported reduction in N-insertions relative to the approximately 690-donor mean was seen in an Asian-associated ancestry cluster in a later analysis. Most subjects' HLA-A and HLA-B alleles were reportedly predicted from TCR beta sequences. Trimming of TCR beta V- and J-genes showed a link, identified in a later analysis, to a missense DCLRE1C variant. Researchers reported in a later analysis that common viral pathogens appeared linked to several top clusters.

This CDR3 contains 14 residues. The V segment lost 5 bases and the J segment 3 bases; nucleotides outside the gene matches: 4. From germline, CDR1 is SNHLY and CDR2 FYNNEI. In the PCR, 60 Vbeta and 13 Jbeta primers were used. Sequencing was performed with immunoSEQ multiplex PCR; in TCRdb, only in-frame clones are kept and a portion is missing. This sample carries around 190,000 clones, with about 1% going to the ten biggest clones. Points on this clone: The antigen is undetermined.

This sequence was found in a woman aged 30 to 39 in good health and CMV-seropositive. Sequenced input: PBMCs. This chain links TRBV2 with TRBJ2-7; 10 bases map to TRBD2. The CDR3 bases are TGTGCCAGCAGTCCCTCTAGCGGGAGCTACGAGCAGTACTTC. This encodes CASSPSSGSYEQYF.